This T cell receptor (beta chain) was retrieved from a study of control samples from healthy donors and cancer patients. Trimming removed 8 bases at V and 1 base at J, with 5 bases between. The germline CDR1 and CDR2 sequences are LNHDA and SQIVND (reference sequence). The CDR3 loop spans 11 amino acids. The data were produced by immunoSEQ multiplex PCR, yet TCRdb's version contains in-frame clones alone and is incomplete. The sample includes around 130,000 clones, about 86% of them seen just once. The receptor was derived from a man aged 25-45 years in good health. Sequenced input: blood. This chain connects TRBV19 to TRBJ1-1; D is unclear. This CDR3 is CASRWNTEAFF. The CDR3 DNA reads TGTGCCAGTCGATGGAACACTGAAGCTTTCTTT.